One TCR beta chain is described in this entry. Its antigen remains undetermined. Base qualities are missing; no much larger clone stands one base away. Genomic DNA was extracted from sorted cells for sequencing of the TCRbeta CDR3 region. The immunoSEQ Assay was used for sequencing of TCRbeta CDR3 regions. TCRdb limited this immuneACCESS table to in-frame rearrangements with V and J called. A share of clones is missing; checked studies link under half to unresolved V genes, and the rest is unexplained. Within this sample are about 110,000 clones, with about 91% of them counted one time only. The ten biggest clones cover over 0.6% of the sample. Patients with a history of autoimmune disease or receiving systemic immunosuppression were excluded from the trial. Peripheral blood for TCR sequencing was drawn from every dose cohort at baseline, at cycle 4 day 1 and at cycle 7 day 1. Samples were obtained from an open-label, multicenter, first-in-human phase I dose-escalation trial of ivuxolimab. Adults with locally advanced or metastatic melanoma, renal cell, hepatocellular, or head and neck squamous cell carcinoma were enrolled in the trial. CD4+ and CD8+ T cells were sorted separately from peripheral blood before TCR sequencing.

The data were obtained in a study of OX40 agonist ivuxolimab in advanced cancers. With respect to the entire study: The costimulatory receptor OX40 (CD134) was targeted by ivuxolimab, a fully human IgG2 agonistic monoclonal antibody. Intravenous ivuxolimab was administered to patients every 2 weeks at six dose levels: 0.01, 0.1, 0.3, 1.5, 3 and 10 mg/kg. Of the approximately 54 dose-escalation patients, hepatocellular carcinoma was present in around 19, melanoma in approximately 15, renal cell carcinoma in 9 and head and neck cancer in 9. The dose-escalation cohort was 82.7% male with a mean age of about 60 years, ranging from roughly 20 to 80. Patients were allowed to have had prior anti-PD-1, anti-PD-L1 or anti-CTLA-4 therapy, and approximately 40% of the dose-escalation patients had previously received checkpoint inhibitors. Three dose-escalation patients achieved partial responses, one with hepatocellular carcinoma and two with cutaneous melanoma. The purpose of peripheral TCRbeta sequencing was to test whether ivuxolimab changed TCR sequence diversity and led to clonal T-cell expansion. The paper describes the monotherapy dose-escalation part (N = 52 patients) of the phase I trial of ivuxolimab. Broader findings and caveats from the paper: The antigen specificity of the clonally expanded peripheral T cells was not determined. Partial responders in the 0.1-3.0 mg/kg groups had among the lowest normalized peripheral clonal expansion, especially among CD8+ T cells. Low levels of normalized T-cell clonal expansion were also seen in some patients who did not respond. At doses of 0.1 to 3.0 mg/kg, clonal expansion of both CD4+ and CD8+ blood T cells was observed from baseline to week 6. On average, CD8+ T cells showed more expanded clones than CD4+ T cells after ivuxolimab.

CDR1 is given as SGHRS and CDR2 as YFSETQ, both from the germline V gene. V is shortened by 0 bases, J by 3 bases, and the region joining them spans 13 bases. The CDR3 measures 15 amino acids from cysteine to phenylalanine. Just CDR3 DNA is preserved here, 45 bases in frame from base 1. Sequences were derived from CD4+ or CD8+ T cells sorted from blood, sampled in a trial of the OX40 agonist ivuxolimab. This TCR was sampled from an adult with an advanced solid tumor such as melanoma, head and neck, liver or kidney cancer. The rearrangement joined TRBV5-1 to TRBJ2-7; the D gene cannot be resolved beyond TRBD1 or TRBD2, each matching 6 bases. DNA sequence: TGCGCCAGCAGCTTGGAAGGGGGGTCTCTCTACGAGCAGTACTTC. Translated, it reads CASSLEGGSLYEQYF.